This TCR beta chain emerged from a study of control samples from healthy donors and cancer patients. The method was immunoSEQ multiplex PCR; TCRdb's version includes in-frame clones alone and lacks a portion of them. The data contain 95,000 to 150,000 clones, approximately 90% of them seen just once; the ten biggest clones take up 7.8%. From germline, CDR1 is MNHEY and CDR2 SVGAGI. The CDR3 contains 15 residues. The V end lost 0 bases, the J end lost 1 base, and 9 bases lay between the germline ends. The sample taken for sequencing was blood. This sequence originates from a woman younger than 35 in good health. V is TRBV6-5 and J is TRBJ1-1; D unresolved. Written as DNA, the CDR3 is TGTGCCAGCAGTTACTCCTCCTACAGGAACACTGAAGCTTTCTTT. This sequence encodes CASSYSSYRNTEAFF.